These 8 T cell receptor beta chains came from one sample sequenced in a study of CD8 T cells in Susac syndrome. A quantity of roughly 0.5 to 1 ug RNA underwent reverse transcription using random hexamers. TCRdb re-called the immunoSEQ multiplex PCR reads through MiXCR, storing one row per CDR3 protein. The repertoire holds approximately 230,000 distinct CDR3 sequences, with about 93% as singletons. The sample consisted of CD4+ T cells from PBMCs. These receptor sequences come from a human donor with multiple sclerosis.

V and J are TRBV7-2 and TRBJ1-1; D unresolved. Deletions cut 4 bases from V and 3 bases from J, with 9 bases between. CDR1 is SGHTA, CDR2 FQGNSA, per germline. The CDR3 length is 13 residues. The CDR3 sequence is CASSSIRDTEAFF. The CDR3 coding sequence is TGTGCCAGCAGCTCTATCCGGGACACTGAAGCTTTCTTT.

This chain links TRBV20-1 with TRBJ2-5; D possibly matches TRBD1 or TRBD2 (5 bases each). The CDR3 totals 15 residues. The V gene lost 0 bases and the J gene lost 5 bases, with 16 bases spanning the gap. Per germline, CDR1 DFQATT and CDR2 SNEGSKA (reference sequence). The CDR3 sequence: CSARDPGDPWETQYF. CDR3 nucleotide sequence: TGCAGTGCTAGAGATCCCGGGGACCCTTGGGAGACCCAGTACTTC.

The rearrangement links TRBV5-1 to TRBJ1-4; the D gene is possibly TRBD1 (5 bases). Trimming cost V 0 bases and J 6 bases, with 12 bases left between them. Germline V lookup: CDR1 SGHRS, CDR2 YFSETQ. The CDR3 extends over 15 amino acids. CDR3 protein: CASSLVSGMDEKLFF. The CDR3, as DNA: TGCGCCAGCAGCTTGGTTTCAGGGATGGATGAAAAACTGTTTTTT.

J is TRBJ2-2 and V is TRBV5-1; D is possibly TRBD1 (6 bases). CDR1 SGHRS and CDR2 YFSETQ come from the germline V gene. CDR3 length: 14 residues. The V and J ends lost 6 bases and 3 bases respectively, with 12 bases between them. The CDR3 loop is CASKWGQDTGELFF. As DNA, the CDR3 is TGCGCCAGCAAGTGGGGGCAGGACACCGGGGAGCTGTTTTTT.

This clonotype was found once. V gene TRBV20-1 combines with J gene TRBJ2-3; 9 positions match TRBD1. The junction had 6 bases not matched to a gene; V was cut back by 0 bases and J by 5 bases. CDR1 DFQATT and CDR2 SNEGSKA come from the germline V gene (reference sequence). The CDR3 is made up of 15 amino acids. The CDR3 reads CSARDAQGARDTQYF. CDR3 coding DNA: TGCAGTGCTAGAGACGCACAGGGGGCACGAGATACGCAGTATTTT.

The chain combines TRBV20-1 with TRBJ2-3; 9 nucleotides match TRBD2. Germline CDR1 and CDR2: DFQATT and SNEGSKA (reference sequence). The CDR3 loop spans 18 amino acids. The V and J ends lost 0 bases and 1 base, in that order; junction bases with no gene match: 11. The CDR3 DNA is TGCAGTGCTAGAGATAGAGGGCTAGCGGGAAAGGGCACAGATACGCAGTATTTT. Its protein product is CSARDRGLAGKGTDTQYF.

CDR3 sequence reads: CASRIGTQPLGYTF. CDR3 coding DNA: TGTGCCAGCAGAATTGGGACCCAGCCCCTCGGCTACACCTTC. V and J are TRBV28 and TRBJ1-2; possible D gene TRBD1, 5 bases. CDR1 and CDR2 (germline): MDHEN, SYDVKM. Trimming left V 6 bases short and J 8 bases short, with 19 bases between. This CDR3 has 14 amino acids.

This chain joins TRBV3-1 and TRBJ2-6; maybe TRBD2 (6 bases). Deletions cut 4 bases from V and 2 bases from J, with 15 bases between. CDR1 is LGHDT, CDR2 YNNKEL, per germline (reference sequence). The CDR3 totals 17 residues. CDR3: CASSPPGGGAGANVLTF. The DNA of the CDR3 is TGTGCCAGCAGCCCCCCAGGAGGCGGGGCTGGGGCCAACGTCCTGACTTTC.